This T cell receptor (beta chain) was sequenced in a study of T cells in Graves' hyperthyroidism and ophthalmopathy. For the study at large: Prior to any treatment, at the point of initial diagnosis, peripheral blood was collected. The study, taken as a whole, reports: Blood also held most thyroid clonotypes expanded beyond 0.001.

Researchers took RNA transcripts and amplified the TCR beta CDR3 regions from them. The study used the HTBI primer set for a first-round RT-PCR of the TCR CDR3. TCRdb passed the multiplex PCR reads through MiXCR, listing each CDR3 protein once. The table has about 480,000 distinct CDR3 sequences, less than 25% seen once. Fresh peripheral blood, about 9.6 ml, yielded the PBMCs. As concerns this clonotype: Its cognate antigen is unknown.

CDR1 and CDR2 from the germline V gene are SGHTA and FQGNSA. The V gene lost 4 bases and the J gene lost 5 bases, with 20 bases spanning the gap. The CDR3 sequence is 16 residues long. The chain links TRBV7-2 to TRBJ2-5; D is perhaps TRBD1 or TRBD2 (5 bases each). The sequenced sample was blood. The TCR sequence derives from a woman aged 30 to 39 with Graves' ophthalmopathy. CDR3 protein: CASSSLNRDEEETQYF. The CDR3 DNA reads as TGTGCCAGCAGCTCCCTGAACCGGGACGAGGAGGAGACCCAGTACTTC.